A single sample gave rise to the 24 T cell receptor beta chains below, sequenced in a study of regulatory T cells in long-lasting Graves disease. Time point given: newly diagnosed GD, antithyroid drugs for less than 3 months. From RNA extracted from PBMCs, the TCR library was made. TCR beta libraries were built with iRepertoire HTBI primers and Arm-PCR of CDR3 regions. TCRdb ran MiXCR on the multiplex PCR reads and lists one entry per CDR3 protein. The sample lists 400,000 to 550,000 distinct CDR3 sequences, about 15% occurring once. The data also belong to a second study, concerning T cells in Graves' hyperthyroidism and ophthalmopathy.

The material sequenced was peripheral blood mononuclear cells (PBMCs), taken at new diagnosis, from a patient treated with antithyroid drugs. The receptors derive from a woman in her 30s with Graves disease.

The rearrangement uses TRBV7-9 and TRBJ1-1; D remains ambiguous. This CDR3 is built from 16 residues. Germline assignment: CDR1 SEHNR and CDR2 FQNEAQ (reference sequence). V was trimmed by 5 bases and J by 0 bases, leaving 16 bases between them. The CDR3 coding sequence is TGTGCCAGCAGCCCCCTTTCGGTCGACATGAACACTGAAGCTTTCTTT. This gives the protein CASSPLSVDMNTEAFF.

This clonotype appeared many times. The chain uses TRBV29-1 and TRBJ2-3; D uncertain. Trimming took 3 bases from V and 1 from J, leaving 8 bases between them. Germline V gene sequence: CDR1 SQVTM, CDR2 ANQGSEA. The CDR3 consists of 13 residues. The CDR3 nucleotides read TGCAGCGTTGAGATAGACGGCACAGATACGCAGTATTTT. Translated, it gives CSVEIDGTDTQYF.

This clonotype was detected only a few times. The rearrangement joins TRBV10-1 to TRBJ2-1, with 7 bases that match TRBD1. Trimming took 8 bases from V and 8 from J; bases not matched to a gene: 6. Germline V gene lookup returns CDR1 WNHNN and CDR2 SYGVQD (reference sequence). This CDR3 contains 12 residues. The CDR3: CASYDRVDEQFF. The CDR3 DNA sequence: TGCGCCAGCTACGACAGGGTCGATGAGCAGTTCTTC.

The genes are TRBV3-1 and TRBJ2-7, with TRBD2 matching 13 bases. Germline assignment: CDR1 LGHDT and CDR2 YNNKEL (reference sequence). The trim removed 2 bases at V and 3 bases at J, leaving 4 bases unmatched. This CDR3 spans 16 amino acids. The CDR3 reads CASSQFGTSGNYEQYF. As DNA, the CDR3 is TGTGCCAGCAGCCAATTTGGGACTAGCGGGAACTACGAGCAGTACTTC.

This clonotype was picked up many times. The CDR3 bases are TGTGCCAGCAGCCTCGACCTGCTAGCGGGATTCAGCACAGATACGCAGTATTTT. It specifies CASSLDLLAGFSTDTQYF. The gene calls are TRBV5-6 and TRBJ2-3, with TRBD2 matching over 9 bases. This CDR3 region has 18 residues. Germline V gene sequence: CDR1 SGHDT, CDR2 YYEEEE. V dropped 4 bases and J dropped 0; count of bases not matched to a gene: 12.

This clonotype has only a few counts. The J gene is TRBJ1-1, the V gene TRBV3-1; TRBD1 matches 9 bases. The CDR3 runs to 15 residues. With 3 bases clipped from V and 1 base from J, the junction kept 3 bases outside the gene matches. Germline V gives CDR1 LGHDT, CDR2 YNNKEL (reference sequence). CDR3 DNA: TGTGCCAGCAGCCACATGGACAGGGGGAACACTGAAGCTTTCTTT. It specifies CASSHMDRGNTEAFF.

This clonotype was picked up many times. The chain joins TRBV5-1 to TRBJ2-2, with D tentatively TRBD1 or TRBD2 (5 bases each). The V gene lost 2 bases and the J gene lost 5 bases, with 10 bases spanning the gap. The CDR3 consists of 14 residues. Looked up from germline, CDR1 is SGHRS and CDR2 is YFSETQ. The CDR3 loop is CASSFKGSTGELFF. CDR3 in DNA: TGCGCCAGCAGCTTCAAGGGGAGTACCGGGGAGCTGTTTTTT.

Many counts were recorded for this clonotype. This chain connects TRBV7-3 to TRBJ2-6; tentative D call: TRBD2 (5 bases). CDR3 length equals 16 residues. V was trimmed by 5 bases and J by 1 base, leaving 12 bases between them. Germline loops: CDR1 SGHTA, CDR2 FQGTGA. CDR3 bases: TGTGCCAGCAGCCTATACGGGGAGTCTGGGGCCAACGTCCTGACTTTC. Amino acids: CASSLYGESGANVLTF.

This clonotype was counted many times. The chain uses TRBV11-3 and TRBJ2-3; no reliable D call. This CDR3 has 12 residues. V dropped 7 bases and J dropped 3 bases, with 8 bases sitting between them. Germline CDR1 is SGHNT and CDR2 is YENEEA. The CDR3 nucleotides are TGTGCCAGCACGCAGATAACAGATACGCAGTATTTT. Its protein is CASTQITDTQYF.

Ten or more counts support this clonotype. The rearrangement links TRBV2 to TRBJ2-3; 7 nucleotides line up with TRBD1. Per germline, CDR1 SNHLY and CDR2 FYNNEI. The CDR3 is 13 amino acids. The ends lost 8 bases at V and 5 bases at J; junction bases unmatched: 7. As DNA, the CDR3 is TGTGCCAGCTGCGGACAGGTTCGAGATACGCAGTATTTT. This translates into CASCGQVRDTQYF.

This clonotype has a count of ten or more. The rearrangement joins TRBV12-3 or TRBV12-4 to TRBJ2-7; unclear D gene. The CDR3 is 13 amino acids. V was pared by 8 bases and J by 3 bases, with 14 bases between. The CDR3 here is CASVHQPNYEQYF. The CDR3, as DNA: TGTGCCAGCGTTCACCAACCTAACTACGAGCAGTACTTC.

This clonotype occurred a few times. One end of the junction does not line up with germline, which may come from a read error. V is TRBV12-3 or TRBV12-4 and J is TRBJ2-7; D gene unclear. The CDR3 totals 14 residues. CDR3 protein: CASRGAYPSHEQYF. The CDR3 nucleotides read TGTGCCAGCAGAGGCGCGTACCCCTCCCACGAGCAGTACTTC.

This clonotype was counted between two and nine times. The chain is built from TRBV9 and TRBJ1-1; unclear D gene. Germline CDR1 and CDR2: SGDLS and YYNGEE. The CDR3 sequence is 14 residues long. V was trimmed by 0 bases and J by 2 bases, leaving 8 bases between them. The CDR3 coding sequence is TGTGCCAGCAGCGTAGTTGGATCTAACACTGAAGCTTTCTTT. Amino acids: CASSVVGSNTEAFF.

This clonotype was seen at least ten times. V usage is TRBV11-3 and J usage is TRBJ2-1; the match to TRBD1 covers 10 bases. V gave up 0 bases and J gave up 6 bases; unmatched junction bases: 5. The CDR3 runs 16 residues. The germline CDR1 and CDR2 sequences are SGHNT and YENEEA. CDR3 DNA sequence: TGTGCCAGCAGCTTAGATTTGGGACAGGGGCGCAATGAGCAGTTCTTC. It is translated as CASSLDLGQGRNEQFF.

This clonotype was recorded many times. V and J are TRBV7-2 and TRBJ2-4; no definite D call. The ends were cut back, 7 bases at V and 0 bases at J, with 13 bases in the middle. Germline V gives CDR1 SGHTA, CDR2 FQGNSA. The CDR3 extends over 15 amino acids. The CDR3 region is CASTLPVVAKNIQYF. For the CDR3, the DNA is TGTGCCAGCACCCTCCCCGTGGTAGCCAAAAACATTCAGTACTTC.

This clonotype has just a few counts. J is TRBJ2-1 and V is TRBV11-2, with D unresolved. This CDR3 contains 15 residues. Trimming took off 5 bases at V and 5 bases at J, with 16 bases between the two ends. Germline V gives CDR1 SGHAT, CDR2 FQNNGV. The CDR3 region is CASSPPNGRNNEQFF. Here the CDR3 DNA reads TGTGCCAGCAGCCCTCCTAACGGGCGGAACAATGAGCAGTTCTTC.

The chain carries TRBV12-3 or TRBV12-4 and TRBJ2-1; 11 positions agree with TRBD1. There are 14 residues in the CDR3. V shed 6 bases and J 7 bases; nucleotides not matched to a gene: 5. CDR3 loop: CASSNRDRGNEQFF. CDR3 DNA sequence: TGTGCCAGCAGCAACCGGGACAGGGGGAATGAGCAGTTCTTC.

Only one count was recorded for this clonotype. This rearrangement joins TRBV10-3 to TRBJ1-4; no clear D gene. Germline V gene sequence: CDR1 ENHRY, CDR2 SYGVKD. V was trimmed by 2 bases and J by 3 bases, leaving 7 bases between them. The CDR3 consists of 14 residues. Here the CDR3 reads CAISEGSANEKLFF. CDR3 DNA sequence: TGTGCCATCAGTGAGGGGAGCGCTAATGAAAAACTGTTTTTT.

This clonotype was observed at least ten times. This sequence joins TRBV11-3 and TRBJ2-7; D ambiguous. Germline loops: CDR1 SGHNT, CDR2 YENEEA. CDR3 size: 15 residues. The V end was cut by 1 base, the J end by 3 bases, with 13 bases between. The CDR3 DNA reads TGTGCCAGCAGCTTAGTTGGAGACCTGAACTACGAGCAGTACTTC. This translates into CASSLVGDLNYEQYF.

This clonotype was detected ten times or more. CDR3 sequence (DNA): TGTGCCAGCAGTCCTGGACAGGGGTTGGGCTATGGCTACACCTTC. Protein sequence: CASSPGQGLGYGYTF. V gene TRBV28 combines with J gene TRBJ1-2; 9 positions match TRBD1. Germline V gives CDR1 MDHEN, CDR2 SYDVKM. This CDR3 is 15 amino acids long. The junction had 8 bases not matched to a gene; V was cut back by 5 bases and J by 4 bases.

This clonotype has a count of ten or more. The chain has TRBV2 and TRBJ1-3, with no clear D. Deletions cut 0 bases from V and 0 bases from J, with 6 bases between. The CDR3 spans 15 residues. In germline, CDR1 is SNHLY, CDR2 FYNNEI. The CDR3 nucleotides read TGTGCCAGCAGTGAAGCAGACACCTCTGGAAACACCATATATTTT. It codes for CASSEADTSGNTIYF. The full variable domain, its missing parts supplied by reference TRBV2 and TRBJ1-3, is EPEVTQTPSHQVTQMGQEVILRCVPISNHLYFYWYRQILGQKVEFLVSFYNNEISEKSEIFDDQFSVERPDGSNFTLKIRSTKLEDSAMYFCASSEADTSGNTIYFGEGSWLTVV.

This clonotype has just a few counts. The rearrangement links TRBV6-5 to TRBJ2-5; 7 nucleotides match TRBD2. Germline CDR1 MNHEY, CDR2 SVGAGI. The V gene end was trimmed by 2 bases and the J gene end by 1 base; junction bases not matched to a gene: 4. The CDR3 has 15 residues. In DNA, the CDR3 is TGTGCCAGCAGTTACCGGCCTAGCGGCCAAGAGACCCAGTACTTC. Protein sequence: CASSYRPSGQETQYF.

The rearrangement uses TRBV6-4 and TRBJ2-1; D gene ambiguous. V was clipped by 0 bases and J by 0 bases, with 9 bases between them. Looked up from germline, CDR1 is MRHNA and CDR2 is SNTAGT. This CDR3 region has 16 residues. The CDR3 protein is CASSDSKLSSYNEQFF. The DNA for the CDR3 is TGTGCCAGCAGTGACTCGAAGCTGAGCTCCTACAATGAGCAGTTCTTC.

This clonotype was picked up many times. J is TRBJ2-7 and V is TRBV12-3 or TRBV12-4, with 8 bases that match TRBD1. The CDR3 spans 14 residues. Trimming cost V 7 bases and J 3 bases; bases outside gene matches: 8. The CDR3 DNA is TGTGCCAGCACCTCAACAGGGGGTCTCTACGAGCAGTACTTC. Translated, it gives CASTSTGGLYEQYF.